This TCR beta chain was profiled in a study of CD8 T cells in ankylosing spondylitis (dated by TCRdb to 2015 to 2018). A note on the overall study: The study set out to find disease-linked TCR variants by profiling T cell receptor beta repertoires in ankylosing spondylitis patients and healthy donors. In total, the full study cohort was made up of about 110 healthy donors and more than 20 ankylosing spondylitis patients. Samples of peripheral blood were taken, and for ankylosing spondylitis patients, synovial fluid was collected as well. The paper as a whole reports these results and caveats: Some motif variants had previously been reported in the synovial fluid and blood of reactive arthritis patients, which suggests shared mechanisms of disease initiation. The disease-linked clones had a CD8+ phenotype and were found at relatively low frequencies in peripheral blood. The disease-linked clones were reported as significantly enriched in matched synovial fluid samples from ankylosing spondylitis patients. Blood from ankylosing spondylitis patients appeared to be characterized by a TCR beta motif composed of under ten highly homologous amino acid variants.

Instrument on record: Illumina HiSeq 2500. TCR beta libraries were prepared by quantitative 5'-RACE with molecular barcodes. The original methods were these. To identify disease-linked TCR variants, a new computational method was used, one built on a probabilistic model of VDJ rearrangement. The public reads were reanalyzed by TCRdb: fastp trimming at Q25, MiXCR alignment, in-frame beta chains only. Merged by CDR3 protein, the rows form single entries marked with the most common genes and DNA. For this entry, the V and J calls and clone size follow TCRdb and not the study's own pipeline. This sample gives roughly 450,000 distinct CDR3 sequences in total; approximately 26% of them show up just once. Clones ranked in the top ten supply roughly 0.8% of the sample. CDR1 SEHNR and CDR2 FQNEAQ were looked up in the germline V gene (reference sequence). The CDR3 goes from the cysteine to the phenylalanine over 14 residues. The only DNA kept is the CDR3, 42 bases in frame from the first base. The trim is 7 bases for V and 7 bases for J, with a gap of 16 bases between the germline ends.

This clonotype has a handful of counts. What antigen it recognizes has not been identified. The input lacks base qualities; no much larger clone sits a single base away. The TCR sequence derives from a male donor with ankylosing spondylitis. Recombination connected TRBV7-9 to TRBJ1-4; the D gene is possibly TRBD1, with 6 bases matching. The material sequenced was blood, either unsorted or a sorted T cell fraction (not recorded which). The DNA sequence is given as TGTGCCAGCACCTCCGGGGGCATGGGTGAAAAACTGTTTTTT. Translation gives CASTSGGMGEKLFF.